The next 26 T cell receptor beta chains were all read from a single sample in a study of cytomegalovirus exposure and HLA in healthy donors. The PCR contained 60 Vbeta and 13 Jbeta primers. Generated by immunoSEQ multiplex PCR, the TCRdb table keeps only in-frame clones and is missing some. Found here are around 150,000 clones, approximately 87% of them singletons; the top ten hold 1.5%. The sample was PBMCs. These receptors all stem from a man aged 40-49 years in good health and CMV-seronegative.

The chain links TRBV18 to TRBJ2-1, with D maybe TRBD2 (7 bases). Between the trimmed V and J ends, which lost 3 bases and 14 bases, there was a span of 20 bases. The CDR3 totals 14 residues. The germline V gene encodes CDR1 KGHSH and CDR2 LQKENI. The CDR3 loop reads CASSPPAGADLKFF. For the CDR3, the DNA is TGTGCCAGCTCACCGCCTGCGGGGGCCGACCTAAAGTTCTTC.

This clone was detected only once. The chain recombines TRBV10-3 with TRBJ2-1; 14 nucleotides line up with TRBD2. This CDR3 region has 15 residues. Trimming took 7 bases from V and 4 from J; bases not matched to a gene: 3. Germline CDR1 ENHRY, CDR2 SYGVKD. The CDR3 bases are TGTGCCATCACCGGGACTAGCGGGAGTTACAATGAGCAGTTCTTC. This translates into CAITGTSGSYNEQFF.

The genes are TRBV7-3 and TRBJ2-7, with D possibly matching TRBD2 (5 bases). Germline V lookup: CDR1 SGHTA, CDR2 FQGTGA. V lost 5 bases and J 4 bases, leaving 12 bases between the germline ends. CDR3 length: 13 residues. CDR3 DNA: TGTGCCAGCAGCCCTGGACGGGATTACGAGCAGTACTTC. It translates to CASSPGRDYEQYF.

The J gene is TRBJ1-2, the V gene TRBV6-6, with D possibly matching TRBD1 (5 bases). CDR3 length: 15 residues. V lost 7 bases, J lost 1 base, and 16 bases lay in between. CDR1 MNHNY and CDR2 SVGAGI come from the germline V gene (reference sequence). The CDR3 sequence is CASTLPGDVNYGYTF. CDR3 nucleotides: TGTGCCAGCACTTTACCGGGGGACGTTAACTATGGCTACACCTTC.

This clone was observed once. V usage is TRBV25-1 and J usage is TRBJ2-7, with 12 bases fitting TRBD2. The CDR3 contains 14 residues. Looked up from germline, CDR1 is MGHDK and CDR2 is SYGVNS. J gave up 4 bases and V 8 bases, and 6 bases lay outside the gene matches. CDR3 loop: CASYPGTSGYEQYF. Here the CDR3 DNA reads TGTGCCAGCTATCCCGGGACTAGCGGGTACGAGCAGTACTTC.

This clone came up once. The chain combines TRBV7-8 with TRBJ1-1, with no clear D. V was pared by 1 base and J by 6 bases, with 24 bases between. The CDR3 spans 18 residues. Germline V lookup: CDR1 SGHVS, CDR2 FQNEAQ. As DNA, the CDR3 is TGTGCCAGCAGCTTAGGATCCCCAGCAGGCGTCTTGGTTCCTGAAGCTTTCTTT. It specifies CASSLGSPAGVLVPEAFF.

The chain combines TRBV4-3 with TRBJ1-1, with D unresolved. This CDR3 comprises 13 residues. Per the germline V gene, CDR1 is LGHNA and CDR2 is YSLEER. The germline V and J ends were trimmed by 0 bases and 7 bases, with 9 bases remaining between them. The CDR3 nucleotides are TGCGCCAGCAGCCAAGATTATAACGGTGAAGCTTTCTTT. Its translation is CASSQDYNGEAFF.

This chain uses TRBV6-6 with TRBJ2-5; a possible D gene is TRBD1 (7 bases). Trimming cost V 7 bases and J 5 bases, with 20 bases left between them. The CDR3 consists of 15 residues. CDR1 is MNHNY, CDR2 SVGAGI, per germline (reference sequence). CDR3 protein: CASTSPGGLGETQYF. The CDR3 nucleotides read TGTGCCAGCACTTCCCCAGGGGGGTTGGGGGAGACCCAGTACTTC.

In this sample, this clone turned up once. This chain joins TRBV7-9 and TRBJ2-3; maybe TRBD2 (6 bases). CDR1 SEHNR and CDR2 FQNEAQ come from the germline V gene (reference sequence). The ends were cut back, 4 bases at V and 5 bases at J, with 13 bases in the middle. The CDR3 sequence is 14 residues long. The CDR3, as DNA: TGTGCCAGCAGCTCCGGCGCTAGCGTAGATACGCAGTATTTT. Translation: CASSSGASVDTQYF.

This rearrangement joins TRBV6-1 to TRBJ1-1; weak D call: TRBD1 (5 bases). CDR3 length equals 15 residues. Germline V gene lookup returns CDR1 MNHNS and CDR2 SASEGT. Deletions cut 6 bases from V and 4 bases from J, with 18 bases between. CDR3 amino acids: CASRGDLGSTTEAFF. The CDR3 region has the DNA TGTGCCAGCAGGGGGGACTTGGGATCCACCACTGAAGCTTTCTTT.

This clone was observed a handful of times. The genes are TRBV4-1 and TRBJ2-7, with D possibly TRBD2 on 6 matching bases. The V end lost 3 bases, the J end lost 1 base, and 16 bases lay between the germline ends. The V gene's germline CDR1 is MGHRA and CDR2 YSYEKL. This CDR3 has 16 residues. In DNA, the CDR3 is TGCGCCAGCAGCCACTCTGGGACGGGGGAGTCCTACGAGCAGTACTTC. Its translation: CASSHSGTGESYEQYF.

In this sample, this clone turned up once. The chain is built from TRBV30 and TRBJ1-3; perhaps TRBD1 as D (5 bases). V lost 0 bases to trimming and J lost 0 bases, with 12 bases between them. CDR1 GTSNPN and CDR2 SVGIG come from the germline V gene (reference sequence). The CDR3 extends over 16 amino acids. The CDR3 here is CAWSVQQVYSGNTIYF. In nucleotides, the CDR3 is TGTGCCTGGAGTGTACAACAGGTGTACTCTGGAAACACCATATATTTT.

This clone turned up a few times. The chain has TRBV9 and TRBJ2-1; perhaps TRBD1 as D (6 bases). The CDR3 length is 16 residues. From germline, CDR1 is SGDLS and CDR2 YYNGEE. V lost 1 base and J 1 base, leaving 12 bases between the germline ends. CDR3 residues: CASSVLGTLSYNEQFF. The CDR3 region has the DNA TGTGCCAGCAGCGTACTGGGGACACTATCCTACAATGAGCAGTTCTTC.

This clone showed up just a few times. The chain couples TRBV7-8 to TRBJ1-1; D uncertain. With 4 bases removed from V and 7 bases from J, the gap between germline ends came to 13 bases. CDR3 length: 13 residues. Germline CDR1 SGHVS, CDR2 FQNEAQ. The CDR3: CASSSFRDFEAFF. The CDR3 DNA sequence: TGTGCCAGCAGCTCATTCCGGGATTTTGAAGCTTTCTTT.

The J gene is TRBJ2-7, the V gene TRBV11-2; 7 bases align to TRBD2. CDR1 SGHAT and CDR2 FQNNGV come from the germline V gene. This CDR3 is 14 amino acids long. V lost 6 bases, J lost 5 bases, and 10 bases stayed unmatched. The CDR3, as DNA: TGTGCCAGCAGTCTCTCGGGGGGAGTTGACGAGCAGTACTTC. Residues: CASSLSGGVDEQYF. The full variable domain, rest sourced from reference TRBV11-2 and TRBJ2-7, is EAGVAQSPRYKIIEKRQSVAFWCNPISGHATLYWYQQILGQGPKLLIQFQNNGVVDDSQLPKDRFSAERLKGVDSTLKIQPAKLEDSAVYLCASSLSGGVDEQYFGPGTRLTVT.

The chain carries TRBV5-5 and TRBJ1-2; possible D gene TRBD1, 6 bases. Trimming took off 3 bases at V and 7 bases at J, with 16 bases between the two ends. The CDR3 has 14 amino acids. CDR1 is SGHKS, CDR2 YYEKEE, per germline (reference sequence). The CDR3 DNA reads TGTGCCAGCAGCTCCGGGACCCGAGGGGGTGGCTACACCTTC. Encoded protein: CASSSGTRGGGYTF. The entire variable domain, with the rest obtained from reference TRBV5-5 and TRBJ1-2, is as follows: DAGVTQSPTHLIKTRGQQVTLRCSPISGHKSVSWYQQVLGQGPQFIFQYYEKEERGRGNFPDRFSARQFPNYSSELNVNALLLGDSALYLCASSSGTRGGGYTFGSGTRLTVV.

The chain couples TRBV2 to TRBJ2-3, with a possible D match to TRBD2 (6 bases). Trimming removed 1 base at V and 7 bases at J, with 9 bases between. Germline values: CDR1 SNHLY, CDR2 FYNNEI. This CDR3 spans 13 amino acids. CDR3 in DNA: TGTGCCAGCAGTGAAGGGGCGGGGAATACGCAGTATTTT. Residues: CASSEGAGNTQYF. The full variable domain, completed using reference TRBV2 and TRBJ2-3, is EPEVTQTPSHQVTQMGQEVILRCVPISNHLYFYWYRQILGQKVEFLVSFYNNEISEKSEIFDDQFSVERPDGSNFTLKIRSTKLEDSAMYFCASSEGAGNTQYFGPGTRLTVL.

This chain connects TRBV12-5 to TRBJ2-6; TRBD1 matches 8 bases. The CDR3 covers 15 residues. The germline CDR1 and CDR2 sequences are LGHNT and FRNRAP. With V trimmed by 4 bases and J by 2 bases, 1 base remained unmatched. The CDR3 DNA reads TGTGCTAGTGGTTCAGGGGGCCCTGGGGCCAACGTCCTGACTTTC. Translation gives CASGSGGPGANVLTF.

V and J are TRBV19 and TRBJ2-7; 9 nucleotides line up with TRBD1. Losses at the gene ends were 0 bases for V and 5 bases for J; bases not matched to a gene: 14. The CDR3 extends over 18 amino acids. CDR1 LNHDA and CDR2 SQIVND come from the germline V gene (reference sequence). CDR3 bases: TGTGCCAGTAGTATAGATGGGGTTTATCGGACAGGGGTCCACGAGCAGTACTTC. It is translated as CASSIDGVYRTGVHEQYF.

The genes are TRBV9 and TRBJ1-5; D is perhaps TRBD1 (6 bases). The CDR3 contains 14 residues. Trimming took off 3 bases at V and 0 bases at J, with 7 bases between the two ends. Germline V gives CDR1 SGDLS, CDR2 YYNGEE. The CDR3 region has the DNA TGTGCCAGCAGCGACAGGGATAGCAATCAGCCCCAGCATTTT. Translated: CASSDRDSNQPQHF. The whole variable domain, remainder taken from reference TRBV9 and TRBJ1-5, is DSGVTQTPKHLITATGQRVTLRCSPRSGDLSVYWYQQSLDQGLQFLIQYYNGEERAKGNILERFSAQQFPDLHSELNLSSLELGDSALYFCASSDRDSNQPQHFGDGTRLSIL.

V usage is TRBV7-3 and J usage is TRBJ2-5; 7 bases are a match to TRBD1. CDR1 SGHTA and CDR2 FQGTGA come from the germline V gene. Germline trimming cut 4 bases from V and 1 base from J; bases unmatched to any gene: 0. There are 13 residues in the CDR3. CDR3 sequence: CASSWTGQETQYF. CDR3 bases: TGTGCCAGCAGCTGGACAGGCCAAGAGACCCAGTACTTC.

V and J are TRBV7-2 and TRBJ2-7; the D gene is possibly TRBD1 (5 bases). Trimming left V 4 bases short and J 5 bases short, with 15 bases between. The CDR3 spans 14 residues. Germline V gene lookup returns CDR1 SGHTA and CDR2 FQGNSA. This CDR3 reads CASSSPPRVDEQYF. The CDR3 bases are TGTGCCAGCAGCTCCCCCCCCAGGGTGGACGAGCAGTACTTC.

A remark on this clone: Germline and junction disagree at one end, which may indicate a read error. CDR3 in DNA: TGTGCCAGCAGCGCCCAGGGACAGGGGGATGGCCACACCTTC. Protein sequence: CASSAQGQGDGHTF. The chain joins TRBV7-9 to TRBJ1-2; 11 nucleotides agree with TRBD1. Germline CDR1 and CDR2: SEHNR and FQNEAQ (reference sequence). The CDR3 has 14 residues.

This chain joins TRBV11-3 and TRBJ2-5; a weak D match, TRBD1 (5 bases). Germline loops: CDR1 SGHNT, CDR2 YENEEA. The V end lost 1 base, the J end lost 5 bases, and 14 bases lay between the germline ends. There are 15 residues in the CDR3. This CDR3 is CASSLGVQGTETQYF. The CDR3 nucleotides read TGTGCCAGCAGCTTAGGGGTTCAGGGAACGGAGACCCAGTACTTC.

The chain uses TRBV5-8 and TRBJ2-2; a weak D match, TRBD1 (5 bases). The CDR3 is made up of 16 amino acids. Per germline, CDR1 SGHTS and CDR2 YDEGEE. V was pared by 0 bases and J by 2 bases, with 11 bases between. CDR3 protein: CASSLAPRGNTGELFF. CDR3 DNA: TGTGCCAGCAGCTTGGCCCCTAGGGGAAACACCGGGGAGCTGTTTTTT.

The sample holds one count of this clone. The chain carries TRBV7-2 and TRBJ2-3; D is perhaps TRBD1 (7 bases). The CDR3 has 15 amino acids. Germline CDR1 reads SGHTA; CDR2 reads FQGNSA. V gave up 4 bases and J gave up 0 bases, with 11 bases separating them. The chain's CDR3 is CASSYQGGSTDTQYF. CDR3 sequence (DNA): TGTGCCAGCAGCTACCAGGGGGGCAGCACAGATACGCAGTATTTT.